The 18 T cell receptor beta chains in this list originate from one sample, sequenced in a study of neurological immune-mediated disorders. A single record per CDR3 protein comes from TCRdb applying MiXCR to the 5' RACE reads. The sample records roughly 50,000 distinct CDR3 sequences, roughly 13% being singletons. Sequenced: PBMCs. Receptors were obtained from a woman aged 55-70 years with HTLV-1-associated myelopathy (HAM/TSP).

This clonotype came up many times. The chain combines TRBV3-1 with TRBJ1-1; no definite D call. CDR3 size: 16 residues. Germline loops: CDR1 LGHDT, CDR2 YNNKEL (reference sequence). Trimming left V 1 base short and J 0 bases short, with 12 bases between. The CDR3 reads CASSQVLSEMNTEAFF. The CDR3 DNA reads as TGTGCCAGCAGCCAAGTATTGTCAGAAATGAACACTGAAGCTTTCTTT.

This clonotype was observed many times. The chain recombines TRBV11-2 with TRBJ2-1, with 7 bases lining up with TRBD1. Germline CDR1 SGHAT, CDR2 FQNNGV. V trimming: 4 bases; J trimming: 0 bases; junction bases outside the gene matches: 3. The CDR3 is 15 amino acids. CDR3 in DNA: TGTGCCAGCAGCTCAGGGGGATACTCCTACAATGAGCAGTTCTTC. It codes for CASSSGGYSYNEQFF.

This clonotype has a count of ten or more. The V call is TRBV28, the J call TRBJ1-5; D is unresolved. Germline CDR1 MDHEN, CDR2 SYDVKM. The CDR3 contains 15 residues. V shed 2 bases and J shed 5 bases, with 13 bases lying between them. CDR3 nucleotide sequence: TGTGCCAGCAGTTTAGGCTCCATCTCTGATCAGCCCCAGCATTTT. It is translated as CASSLGSISDQPQHF.

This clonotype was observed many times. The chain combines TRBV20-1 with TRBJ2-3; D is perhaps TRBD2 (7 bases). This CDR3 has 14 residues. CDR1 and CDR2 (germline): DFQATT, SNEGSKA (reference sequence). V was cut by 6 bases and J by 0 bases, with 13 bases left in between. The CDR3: CSAPRGGSTDTQYF. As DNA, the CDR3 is TGCAGTGCCCCAAGGGGGGGAAGCACAGATACGCAGTATTTT.

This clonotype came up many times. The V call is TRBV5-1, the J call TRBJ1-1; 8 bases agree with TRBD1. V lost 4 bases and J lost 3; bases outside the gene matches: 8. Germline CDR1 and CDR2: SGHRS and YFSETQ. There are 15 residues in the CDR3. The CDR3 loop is CASSPGQGVDTEAFF. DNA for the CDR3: TGCGCCAGCAGCCCCGGACAGGGCGTGGACACTGAAGCTTTCTTT.

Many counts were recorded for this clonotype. The CDR3: CASSSGSDNEQFF. Written as DNA, the CDR3 is TGTGCCAGCAGCTCCGGCAGCGACAATGAGCAGTTCTTC. The genes are TRBV9 and TRBJ2-1, with D uncertain. V shed 4 bases and J shed 5 bases, with 10 bases lying between them. This CDR3 is built from 13 residues. CDR1 is SGDLS, CDR2 YYNGEE, per germline. Filled out from reference TRBV9 and TRBJ2-1, the complete variable domain reads DSGVTQTPKHLITATGQRVTLRCSPRSGDLSVYWYQQSLDQGLQFLIQYYNGEERAKGNILERFSAQQFPDLHSELNLSSLELGDSALYFCASSSGSDNEQFFGPGTRLTVL.

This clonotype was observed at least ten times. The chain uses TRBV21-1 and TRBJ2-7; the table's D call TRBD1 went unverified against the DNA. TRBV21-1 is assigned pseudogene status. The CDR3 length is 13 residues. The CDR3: CASDSHLTYEQYF. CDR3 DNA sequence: TGTGCCAGCGACAGCCATCTAACCTACGAGCAGTACTTC.

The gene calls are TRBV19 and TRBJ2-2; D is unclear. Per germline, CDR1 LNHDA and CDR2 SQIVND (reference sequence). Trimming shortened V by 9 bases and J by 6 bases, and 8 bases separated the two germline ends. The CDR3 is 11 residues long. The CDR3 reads CASLQAGELFF. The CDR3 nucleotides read TGTGCCAGCCTTCAGGCCGGGGAGCTGTTTTTT.

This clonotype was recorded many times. The CDR3, as DNA: TGTGCCAGCAGTGCCGGACAGAACTCTGGAAACACCATATATTTT. Its translation is CASSAGQNSGNTIYF. V is TRBV12-3 or TRBV12-4 and J is TRBJ1-3; the D gene is possibly TRBD1 (6 bases). With 5 bases removed from V and 0 bases from J, the gap between germline ends came to 11 bases. The CDR3 totals 15 residues.

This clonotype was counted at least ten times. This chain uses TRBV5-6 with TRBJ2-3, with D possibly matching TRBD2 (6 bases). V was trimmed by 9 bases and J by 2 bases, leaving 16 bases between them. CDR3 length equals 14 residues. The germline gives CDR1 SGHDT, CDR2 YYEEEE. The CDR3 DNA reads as TGTGCCACCAGACTAGTGGGGAACACAGATACGCAGTATTTT. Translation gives CATRLVGNTDTQYF. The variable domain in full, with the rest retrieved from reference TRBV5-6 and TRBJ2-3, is DAGVTQSPTHLIKTRGQQVTLRCSPKSGHDTVSWYQQALGQGPQFIFQYYEEEERQRGNFPDRFSGHQFPNYSSELNVNALLLGDSALYLCATRLVGNTDTQYFGPGTRLTVL.

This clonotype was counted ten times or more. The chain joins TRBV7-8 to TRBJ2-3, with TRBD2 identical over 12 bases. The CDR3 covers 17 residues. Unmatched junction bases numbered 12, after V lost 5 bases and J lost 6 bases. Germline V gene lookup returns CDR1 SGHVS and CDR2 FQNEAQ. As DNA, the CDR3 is TGTGCCAGCAGCGAGGCTAGCGGGAGGGCCATCATGGATACGCAGTATTTT. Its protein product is CASSEASGRAIMDTQYF.

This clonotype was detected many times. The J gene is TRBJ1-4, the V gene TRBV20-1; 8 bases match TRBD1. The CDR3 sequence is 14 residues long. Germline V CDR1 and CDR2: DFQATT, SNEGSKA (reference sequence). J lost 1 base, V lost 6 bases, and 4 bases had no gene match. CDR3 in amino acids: CSASQGVTNEKLFF. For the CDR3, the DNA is TGCAGTGCCTCACAGGGGGTAACTAATGAAAAACTGTTTTTT.

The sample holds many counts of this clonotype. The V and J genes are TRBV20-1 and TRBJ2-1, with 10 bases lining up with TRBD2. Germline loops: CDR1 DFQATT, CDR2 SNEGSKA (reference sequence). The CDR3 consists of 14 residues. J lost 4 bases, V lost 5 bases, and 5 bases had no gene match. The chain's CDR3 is CSALRLAGYNEQFF. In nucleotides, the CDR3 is TGCAGTGCTCTTAGACTAGCGGGTTACAATGAGCAGTTCTTC.

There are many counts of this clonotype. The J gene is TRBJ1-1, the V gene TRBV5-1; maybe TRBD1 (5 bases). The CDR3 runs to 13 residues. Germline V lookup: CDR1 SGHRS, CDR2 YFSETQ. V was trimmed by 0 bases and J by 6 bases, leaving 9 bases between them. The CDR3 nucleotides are TGCGCCAGCAGCTTGGCCGGGGCGGCTGAAGCTTTCTTT. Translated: CASSLAGAAEAFF.

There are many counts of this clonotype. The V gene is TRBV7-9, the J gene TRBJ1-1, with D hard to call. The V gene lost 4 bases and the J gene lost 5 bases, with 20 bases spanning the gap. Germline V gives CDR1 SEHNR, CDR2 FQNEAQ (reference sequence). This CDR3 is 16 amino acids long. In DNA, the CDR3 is TGTGCCAGCAGCTCCCCGGACCTCACTCGCGAGACTGAAGCTTTCTTT. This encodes CASSSPDLTRETEAFF.

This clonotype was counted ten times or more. Written as DNA, the CDR3 is TGTGCCAGCTCACCAATGCTAAGAGTAAACGGCAATGAGCAGTTCTTC. It yields the protein CASSPMLRVNGNEQFF. The gene calls are TRBV18 and TRBJ2-1; D remains ambiguous. This CDR3 is 16 amino acids long. CDR1 is KGHSH, CDR2 LQKENI, per germline. V was pared by 2 bases and J by 6 bases, with 17 bases between.

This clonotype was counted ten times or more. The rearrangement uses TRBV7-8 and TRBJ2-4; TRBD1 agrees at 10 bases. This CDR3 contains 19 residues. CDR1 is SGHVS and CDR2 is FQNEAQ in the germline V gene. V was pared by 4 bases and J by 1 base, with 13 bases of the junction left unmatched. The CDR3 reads CASSSKPGQGKKAKNIQYF. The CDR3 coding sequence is TGTGCCAGCAGCTCTAAACCGGGACAGGGGAAGAAGGCCAAAAACATTCAGTACTTC. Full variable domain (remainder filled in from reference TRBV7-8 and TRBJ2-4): GAGVSQSPRYKVAKRGQDVALRCDPISGHVSLFWYQQALGQGPEFLTYFQNEAQLDKSGLPSDRFFAERPEGSVSTLKIQRTQQEDSAVYLCASSSKPGQGKKAKNIQYFGAGTRLSVL.

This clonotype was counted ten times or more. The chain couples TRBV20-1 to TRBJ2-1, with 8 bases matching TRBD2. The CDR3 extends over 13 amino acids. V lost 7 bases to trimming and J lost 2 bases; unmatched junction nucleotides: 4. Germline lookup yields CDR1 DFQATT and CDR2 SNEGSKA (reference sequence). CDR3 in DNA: TGCAGTGGGCAGCGGGAGCCCTACAATGAGCAGTTCTTC. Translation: CSGQREPYNEQFF.